This TCR beta chain was recorded in a study of T cell repertoires in cytomegalovirus infection. TCRdb used MiXCR to reprocess the reads, holding one entry per CDR3 protein. This repertoire shows roughly 49,000 distinct CDR3 sequences, about a fifth found once; its top ten account for roughly 90%. This clonotype was picked up one time. Its antigen is as yet unknown. V was clipped by 4 bases and J by 0 bases; unmatched bases: 3. The CDR3 runs to 14 residues. Germline V gene data show CDR1 as SQVTM and CDR2 as ANQGSEA. The sample here was CD8+ T cells from cultured PBMCs, taken from culture after CMV antigen stimulation. The clonotype comes from a human donor in good health (CMV status not recorded). Some clones in this sample may be carry-over from other donors' samples. The chain uses TRBV29-1 and TRBJ2-1, with 7 bases lining up with TRBD2. The DNA of the CDR3 is TGCAGCGTTGGGGGGGGGGGCTCCTACAATGAGCAGTTCTTC. Translating it yields CSVGGGGSYNEQFF.